This is a list of T cell receptor beta chains from one sample in a study of T cell responses to AZD1222 COVID-19 vaccine. The protocol was immunoSEQ multiplex PCR, while the TCRdb copy is restricted to in-frame clones and leaves out a portion. The sample consists of approximately 160,000 clones, around 87% of them appearing once. Here the sequenced sample was peripheral blood, taken on day 0 of AZD1222 vaccination. These receptor sequences come from an adult in good health. CDR3s include the opening cysteine and the closing phenylalanine or tryptophan. A D gene is named only where the DNA matches it firmly. Clone size is given for some rows only: seen once, a few or many times, or a class if the clone is expanded.

V gene,J gene,D gene,clone size,CDR3 DNA,CDR3 protein
TRBV28,TRBJ1-4,.,.,TGTGCCAGCCGGACGGGGGGGAGTAGCAATGAAAAACTGTTTTTT,CASRTGGSSNEKLFF
TRBV28,TRBJ1-1,TRBD1,few,TGTGCCAGTATTACAGGGGATATGAACACTGAAGCTTTCTTT,CASITGDMNTEAFF
TRBV11-2,TRBJ2-7,TRBD1,.,TGTGCCAGCAGCTTCGCGACAGGGATCGAGCAGTACTTC,CASSFATGIEQYF
TRBV6-5,TRBJ2-7,TRBD2,.,TGTGCCAGCTCCCTGTGGGAGGGAACCTACGAGCAGTACTTC,CASSLWEGTYEQYF
TRBV5-5,TRBJ2-5,.,.,TGTGCCAGCAGCTTGTCGGCAGTACCAGAGACCCAGTACTTC,CASSLSAVPETQYF
TRBV27,TRBJ2-5,.,.,TGTGCCAGCAGCCCGCGATATGACCGGCAAGAGACCCAGTACTTC,CASSPRYDRQETQYF
TRBV19,TRBJ1-5,.,.,TGTGCCAGTAGTTCACAGCGCAATCAGCCCCAGCATTTT,CASSSQRNQPQHF
TRBV7-9,TRBJ1-1,.,once,TGTGCCAGCAGCTTGCAGGGTCGGGCTGAAGCTTTCTTT,CASSLQGRAEAFF
TRBV24-1,TRBJ2-1,TRBD1,.,TGTGCCACCAGTGATCGACAGGGGGGCCCGAGCTCCTACAATGAGCAGTTCTTC,CATSDRQGGPSSYNEQFF
TRBV7-2,TRBJ1-3,.,.,TGTGCCAGCAGTCTTAGCTCTGGAAACACCATATATTTT,CASSLSSGNTIYF
TRBV18,TRBJ1-4,.,.,TGTGCCAGCTCACCACCGCACTCAACTAATGAAAAACTGTTTTTT,CASSPPHSTNEKLFF
TRBV19,TRBJ2-2,TRBD2,.,TGTGCCAGTAGCCGACTAGCGGGAGAAACCGGGGAGCTGTTTTTT,CASSRLAGETGELFF
TRBV6-5,TRBJ2-7,TRBD1,few,TGTGCCAGCAGTTTTCCGGGACAGGGGCCCTTAGAGTGGTACTTC,CASSFPGQGPLEWYF
TRBV5-1,TRBJ2-1,TRBD2,.,TGCGCCAGCAGCAAACTAGCGGCCTCTGCCTACAATGAGCAGTTCTTC,CASSKLAASAYNEQFF
TRBV7-2,TRBJ1-3,.,.,TGTGCCAGCAGCTTAATTCGGGGGATAGCTGGAAACACCATATATTTT,CASSLIRGIAGNTIYF
TRBV6-5,TRBJ2-7,.,.,TGTGCCAGCAGTTACCCCTGGATAGGGGCCGAGCAGTACTTC,CASSYPWIGAEQYF
TRBV5-1,TRBJ2-1,TRBD2,.,TGCGCCAGCAGCTTGGTAGCGGGGATGGAGAATGAGCAGTTCTTC,CASSLVAGMENEQFF
TRBV13,TRBJ1-2,.,.,TGTGCCAGCAGCCCTCGGACGGATCCTGGAGCTAACTATGGCTACACCTTC,CASSPRTDPGANYGYTF
TRBV5-1,TRBJ1-5,.,.,TGCGCCAGCAGTTGGGACGTCAATCAGCCCCAGCATTTT,CASSWDVNQPQHF
TRBV11-2,TRBJ2-2,.,once,TGTGCCAGCAGCTGGATGGCAGTTGGAGCCGGGGAGCTGTTTTTT,CASSWMAVGAGELFF
TRBV30,TRBJ2-3,.,.,TGTGCCTGGGAGGGCGGGACGTTGAAGAGAGGTACGCAGTATTTT,CAWEGGTLKRGTQYF
TRBV2,TRBJ1-4,TRBD1,.,TGTGCCGGGCGAACAGGGGGAAATGAAAAACTGTTTTTT,CAGRTGGNEKLFF
TRBV7-9,TRBJ2-1,.,.,TGTGCCAGCAGCCGTCCCGCTGACAGAGACAATGAGCAGTTCTTC,CASSRPADRDNEQFF
TRBV6-5,TRBJ2-3,.,.,TGTGCCAGCGCAGCCTACACAGATACGCAGTATTTT,CASAAYTDTQYF
TRBV7-9,TRBJ2-7,TRBD2,.,TGTGCCAGCAGCTCCACTAGCGCCGTCCCCTACGAGCAGTACTTC,CASSSTSAVPYEQYF
TRBV4-2,TRBJ1-1,TRBD1,.,TGTGCCAGCAGCTTTTCGAAGGGACAGGAGAACACTGAAGCTTTCTTT,CASSFSKGQENTEAFF